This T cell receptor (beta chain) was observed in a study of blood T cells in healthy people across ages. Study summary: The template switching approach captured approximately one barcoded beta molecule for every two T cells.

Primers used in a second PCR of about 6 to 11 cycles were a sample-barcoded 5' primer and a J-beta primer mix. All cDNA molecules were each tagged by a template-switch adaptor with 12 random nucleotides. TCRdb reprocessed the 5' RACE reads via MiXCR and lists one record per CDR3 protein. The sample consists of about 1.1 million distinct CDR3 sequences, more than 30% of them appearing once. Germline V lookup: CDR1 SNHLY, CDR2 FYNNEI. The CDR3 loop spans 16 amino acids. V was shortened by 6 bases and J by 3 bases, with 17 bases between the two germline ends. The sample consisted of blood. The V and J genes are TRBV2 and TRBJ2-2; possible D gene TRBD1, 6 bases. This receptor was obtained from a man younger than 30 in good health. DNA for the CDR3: TGTGCCAGCAGCTCTGACAGGCTAGGTCACACCGGGGAGCTGTTTTTT. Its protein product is CASSSDRLGHTGELFF. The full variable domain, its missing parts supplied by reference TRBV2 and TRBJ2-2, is EPEVTQTPSHQVTQMGQEVILRCVPISNHLYFYWYRQILGQKVEFLVSFYNNEISEKSEIFDDQFSVERPDGSNFTLKIRSTKLEDSAMYFCASSSDRLGHTGELFFGEGSRLTVL.